This T cell receptor (beta chain) stems from a study of blood T cell repertoires in COVID-19. On the study more broadly: Sites in the United States, Italy and Spain provided acute and convalescent COVID-19 samples.

Assay used: immunoSEQ multiplex PCR; TCRdb lists only in-frame clones, some missing. The sample records some 230,000 clones, around 83% being singletons. Germline values: CDR1 ENHRY, CDR2 SYGVKD. The CDR3 length is 13 residues. The V and J ends lost 5 bases and 2 bases respectively, with 9 bases between them. Sequenced sample: peripheral blood. The V gene is TRBV10-3, the J gene TRBJ1-2, with a tentative D call TRBD1 (6 bases). The origin of this receptor is a woman of 80 years or more with COVID-19, enrolled during active disease. CDR3 amino acids: CAISFQGNYGYTF. The CDR3 DNA reads as TGTGCCATCAGTTTTCAGGGGAACTATGGCTACACCTTC.